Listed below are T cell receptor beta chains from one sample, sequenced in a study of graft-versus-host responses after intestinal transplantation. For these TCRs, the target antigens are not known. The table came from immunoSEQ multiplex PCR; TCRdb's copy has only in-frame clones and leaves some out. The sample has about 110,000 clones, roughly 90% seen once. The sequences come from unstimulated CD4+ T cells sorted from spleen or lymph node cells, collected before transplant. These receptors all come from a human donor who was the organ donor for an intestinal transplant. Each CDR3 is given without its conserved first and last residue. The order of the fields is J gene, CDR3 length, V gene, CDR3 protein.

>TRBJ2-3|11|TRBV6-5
ASSGWGTDTQY
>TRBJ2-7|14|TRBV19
ASSSLDAGGPLEQY
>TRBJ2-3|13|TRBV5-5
ASSSLSTTGDTQY
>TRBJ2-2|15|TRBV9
ASSVGTGTGGPGELF
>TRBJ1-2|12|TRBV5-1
ASSLQGRGDGYT
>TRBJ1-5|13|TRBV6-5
ASSKDRRSNQPQH
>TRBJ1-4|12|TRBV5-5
ASSFRQGNEKLF
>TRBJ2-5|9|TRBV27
ASSLWETQY
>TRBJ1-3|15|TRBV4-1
ASSPRTGSRSGNTIY
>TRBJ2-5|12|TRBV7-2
ASSLMGVQETQY
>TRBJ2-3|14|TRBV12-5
ASAPTADWRSDTQY
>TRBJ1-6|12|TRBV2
ASRTQGGNSPLH
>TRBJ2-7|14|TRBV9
ASSAGVSPSSYEQY
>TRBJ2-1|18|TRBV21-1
ASSKALRWTSGITYNEQF
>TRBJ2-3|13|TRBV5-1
ASSSDRASTDTQY
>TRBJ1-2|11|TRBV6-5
ASSYWPIYGYT
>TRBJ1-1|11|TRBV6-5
ASSPTGARGAF
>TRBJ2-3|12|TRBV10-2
ASGRDIGTDTQY
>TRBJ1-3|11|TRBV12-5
ASVLGTGNTIY
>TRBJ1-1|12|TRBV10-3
AISATGIRTEAF
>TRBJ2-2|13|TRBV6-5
ASRPQGVWAGELF
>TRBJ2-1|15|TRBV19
ASSIVSSGDPPGEQF
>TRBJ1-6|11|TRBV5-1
ASSLGNNSPLH
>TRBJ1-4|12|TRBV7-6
ASSQRWGGEELF
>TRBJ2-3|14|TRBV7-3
ASSLRVGERTDTQY
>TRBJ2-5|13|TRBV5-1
ASRLGGLGQETQY
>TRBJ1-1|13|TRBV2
ASKGQGGSGTEAF
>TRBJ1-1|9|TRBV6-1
VSGGAGEAF